This TCR beta chain comes out of a study of blood T cell repertoires in COVID-19. Study summary: Nucleic acid was either cDNA or gDNA, and it came from T cells, B-cell-depleted T cells, or PBMCs.

Clones were sequenced by immunoSEQ multiplex PCR, and TCRdb holds only the in-frame ones, with some missing. The data hold 200,000 to 300,000 clones, with around 86% observed a single time. The CDR3 is made up of 12 amino acids. Germline V gives CDR1 MGHDK, CDR2 SYGVNS. V was pared by 8 bases and J by 5 bases, with 4 bases of the junction left unmatched. Sequencing was done on a sample of PBMCs or T cells enriched from blood (not recorded which). This receptor was taken from a man aged 35 to 55 who had recovered from COVID-19. The chain links TRBV25-1 to TRBJ2-7; 9 bases map to TRBD1. The CDR3 region is CASGDRADEQYF. Written as DNA, the CDR3 is TGTGCCAGCGGGGACAGGGCTGACGAGCAGTACTTC.